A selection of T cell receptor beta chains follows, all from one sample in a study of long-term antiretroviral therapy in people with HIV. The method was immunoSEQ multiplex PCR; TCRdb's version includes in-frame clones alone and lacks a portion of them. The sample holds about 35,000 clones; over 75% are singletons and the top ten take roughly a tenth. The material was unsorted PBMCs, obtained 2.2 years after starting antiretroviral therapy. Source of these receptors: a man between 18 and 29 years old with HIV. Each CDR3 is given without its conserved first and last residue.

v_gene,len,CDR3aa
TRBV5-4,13,ASSLAKRSSYEQY
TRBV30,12,AWSSRRPRVEAF
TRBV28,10,ASSQGSLRQY
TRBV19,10,ASSIRWSEAF
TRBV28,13,ASSSRRGLGYGYT
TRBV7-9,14,ASSARLTGAYNEQF
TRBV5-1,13,ASSFQTGMNTEAF
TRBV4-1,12,ASSQGDRGYEQY
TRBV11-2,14,ASSSWTSGGQETQY
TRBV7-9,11,ASSRQGSTEAF
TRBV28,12,ASSRDRGYQPQH
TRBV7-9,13,ASSLLQGAVNEQF